This entry features one T cell receptor beta chain sequence. This entry belongs to a study of blood T cell repertoires in COVID-19. Study overall: COVID-19 samples, acute and convalescent, were from the United States, Italy and Spain. T cells, B-cell-depleted T cells, or PBMCs supplied cDNA or gDNA.

Trimming removed 2 bases from V and 7 bases from J, with 17 bases in between. CDR1 SGHVS and CDR2 FQNEAQ come from the germline V gene. The CDR3 covers 15 residues. Original data processing: Estimates of nucleated cell counts were drawn from the amplification of reference gene primers. Produced via immunoSEQ multiplex PCR; TCRdb's table is partial and in-frame only. The V and J calls and the clone size are those of that table, but D and trimming were determined from the DNA. The sample contains around 210,000 clones, 75% to 85% of which appear only once. The Seattle site enrolled patients during active infection and followed them longitudinally.

The V gene is TRBV7-8, the J gene TRBJ2-5; tentative D call: TRBD1 (6 bases). The receptor comes from a man aged 50 to 60 with COVID-19, enrolled during active disease. Material for sequencing was peripheral blood. This CDR3 is CASSLSRAVGGTQYF. The CDR3 bases are TGTGCCAGCAGCTTAAGCAGGGCCGTAGGGGGGACCCAGTACTTC.